The 26 T cell receptor beta chains given below trace back to one sample, sequenced in a study of shared clonotypes between healthy human individuals. TCRdb's copy holds only in-frame clones and misses some; the assay was immunoSEQ multiplex PCR. The data show some 2,000,000 clones, approximately 95% seen once. Naive CD8 cells comprised CD45RO-negative, CCR7-positively selected cells, excluding terminally differentiated effector memory CD45RA+ cells. Sequenced input: naive CD8+ T cells sorted from blood. All receptors derive from a young man in good health.

The rearrangement uses TRBV30 and TRBJ2-2, with D tentatively TRBD2 (5 bases). Germline-derived CDR1 and CDR2 are GTSNPN and SVGIG (reference sequence). V gave up 2 bases and J gave up 1 base, with 8 bases separating them. This CDR3 contains 14 residues. The CDR3 coding sequence is TGTGCCTGGAGTACCGGGGTGAACACCGGGGAGCTGTTTTTT. The encoded protein is CAWSTGVNTGELFF. The full variable domain, completed using reference TRBV30 and TRBJ2-2, is SQTIHQWPATLVQPVGSPLSLECTVEGTSNPNLYWYRQAAGRGLQLLFYSVGIGQISSEVPQNLSASRPQDRQFILSSKKLLLSDSGFYLCAWSTGVNTGELFFGEGSRLTVL.

A note on this clone: Other DNA sequences from this sample encode an identical CDR3 as well. The chain is built from TRBV4-3 and TRBJ2-7; 10 bases are a match to TRBD1. The germline V gene has CDR1 LGHNA and CDR2 YSLEER. The CDR3 totals 14 residues. V was clipped by 4 bases and J by 4 bases; unmatched bases: 4. In DNA form, the CDR3 reads TGCGCCAGCAGCCCCGGGACAGGGGTATACGAGCAGTACTTC. The encoded protein is CASSPGTGVYEQYF.

V is TRBV4-1 and J is TRBJ2-1, with 10 bases fitting TRBD1. Germline V CDR1 and CDR2: MGHRA, YSYEKL. Losses at the gene ends were 5 bases for V and 4 bases for J; bases not matched to a gene: 8. This CDR3 comprises 16 residues. The CDR3 loop reads CASSYLRDRGYNEQFF. CDR3 DNA: TGCGCCAGCAGCTACCTCCGGGACAGGGGATACAATGAGCAGTTCTTC.

Only one count was recorded for this clone. The genes are TRBV2 and TRBJ2-7, with a possible D match to TRBD2 (5 bases). CDR3 length: 12 amino acids. Germline lookup yields CDR1 SNHLY and CDR2 FYNNEI. V gave up 7 bases and J gave up 3 bases, with 10 bases separating them. CDR3 sequence reads: CASKVGLYEQYF. The CDR3 DNA is TGTGCCAGCAAGGTAGGACTCTACGAGCAGTACTTC. Full variable domain (rest looked up from reference TRBV2 and TRBJ2-7): EPEVTQTPSHQVTQMGQEVILRCVPISNHLYFYWYRQILGQKVEFLVSFYNNEISEKSEIFDDQFSVERPDGSNFTLKIRSTKLEDSAMYFCASKVGLYEQYFGPGTRLTVT.

The rearrangement uses TRBV4-1 and TRBJ1-5; 7 nucleotides line up with TRBD1. From germline, CDR1 is MGHRA and CDR2 YSYEKL. CDR3 size: 16 residues. V was pared by 3 bases and J by 2 bases, with 7 bases of the junction left unmatched. In nucleotides, the CDR3 is TGCGCCAGCAGCCATGAACAGGGGATCGGCAATCAGCCCCAGCATTTT. Translated: CASSHEQGIGNQPQHF.

J is TRBJ1-5 and V is TRBV19; D unclear. CDR3 length: 16 amino acids. The germline V and J ends were trimmed by 5 bases and 0 bases, with 14 bases remaining between them. The germline V gene has CDR1 LNHDA and CDR2 SQIVND (reference sequence). The CDR3 DNA sequence: TGTGCCAGTAGTCCGACCCCCCAGAGTAGCAATCAGCCCCAGCATTTT. Encoded protein: CASSPTPQSSNQPQHF.

The rearrangement links TRBV11-2 to TRBJ2-4; maybe TRBD1 (5 bases). Germline V gives CDR1 SGHAT, CDR2 FQNNGV. Trimming left V 8 bases short and J 5 bases short, with 13 bases between. CDR3 length equals 13 residues. The CDR3 is CASFGHWENIQYF. As DNA, the CDR3 is TGTGCCAGCTTTGGACACTGGGAAAACATTCAGTACTTC.

The rearrangement uses TRBV15 and TRBJ2-1; 10 bases line up with TRBD1. There are 16 residues in the CDR3. Per the germline V gene, CDR1 is LNHNV and CDR2 is YYDKDF (reference sequence). With V trimmed by 8 bases and J by 2 bases, 9 bases remained unmatched. The CDR3 nucleotides are TGTGCCACCTTAGGGAGGGACAGGGGAACCTACAATGAGCAGTTCTTC. The encoded protein is CATLGRDRGTYNEQFF.

This clone has a single count. The rearrangement joins TRBV9 to TRBJ2-7; 8 nucleotides line up with TRBD1. V was pared by 3 bases and J by 3 bases, with 8 bases of the junction left unmatched. The CDR3 is made up of 15 amino acids. From germline, CDR1 is SGDLS and CDR2 YYNGEE. CDR3 loop: CASSGGQGQLYEQYF. Here the CDR3 DNA reads TGTGCCAGCAGCGGCGGACAGGGACAACTCTACGAGCAGTACTTC.

In this sample, this clone turned up a few times. This chain connects TRBV20-1 to TRBJ1-1; no reliable D call. CDR3 size: 10 residues. Germline-derived CDR1 and CDR2 are DFQATT and SNEGSKA (reference sequence). Here the CDR3 reads CSADSTEAFF. The DNA of the CDR3 is TGCAGCGCAGATTCGACTGAAGCTTTCTTT.

This clone has just one count. The V call is TRBV2, the J call TRBJ1-2, with D perhaps matching TRBD1 (6 bases). The V gene lost 1 base and the J gene lost 4 bases, with 7 bases spanning the gap. There are 13 residues in the CDR3. CDR1 SNHLY and CDR2 FYNNEI come from the germline V gene. The CDR3 sequence: CASSEGTVYGYTF. The CDR3 region has the DNA TGTGCCAGCAGTGAAGGGACAGTCTATGGCTACACCTTC.

This chain joins TRBV27 and TRBJ2-1, with TRBD2 matching 12 bases. CDR1 MNHEY and CDR2 SMNVEV come from the germline V gene (reference sequence). V trimming: 5 bases; J trimming: 9 bases; junction bases outside the gene matches: 5. This CDR3 is 14 amino acids long. CDR3 sequence: CASSAGLAGFEQFF. CDR3 DNA sequence: TGTGCCAGCAGTGCTGGACTAGCGGGGTTTGAGCAGTTCTTC.

This chain uses TRBV7-8 with TRBJ1-6; possibly TRBD1 for D (5 bases). Trimming removed 1 base from V and 7 bases from J, with 14 bases in between. CDR1 is SGHVS and CDR2 is FQNEAQ in the germline V gene. The CDR3 is 16 amino acids. CDR3 sequence: CASSLEGWGTNSPLHF. CDR3 in DNA: TGTGCCAGCAGCTTAGAGGGATGGGGGACCAATTCACCCCTCCACTTT. The full variable domain, in which reference TRBV7-8 and TRBJ1-6 provide the parts outside the CDR3, is GAGVSQSPRYKVAKRGQDVALRCDPISGHVSLFWYQQALGQGPEFLTYFQNEAQLDKSGLPSDRFFAERPEGSVSTLKIQRTQQEDSAVYLCASSLEGWGTNSPLHFGNGTRLTVT.

The chain links TRBV9 to TRBJ2-3; 8 bases are shared with TRBD1. CDR3 size: 14 residues. Losses at the gene ends were 3 bases for V and 5 bases for J; bases not matched to a gene: 5. Germline V gene sequence: CDR1 SGDLS, CDR2 YYNGEE. CDR3 amino acids: CASSDRTGQDTQYF. Written as DNA, the CDR3 is TGTGCCAGCAGCGACCGGACAGGGCAAGATACGCAGTATTTT.

This chain connects TRBV6-5 to TRBJ1-1; D is possibly TRBD1 (5 bases). V was clipped by 6 bases and J by 1 base, with 12 bases between them. The CDR3 is made up of 14 amino acids. Germline CDR1 MNHEY, CDR2 SVGAGI. The CDR3 bases are TGTGCCAGCAGCCTGCGGGGGTGGAACACTGAAGCTTTCTTT. It yields the protein CASSLRGWNTEAFF.

The chain combines TRBV5-1 with TRBJ2-2; D remains ambiguous. Trimming cost V 0 bases and J 4 bases, with 16 bases left between them. Germline V gene sequence: CDR1 SGHRS, CDR2 YFSETQ. CDR3 length: 17 amino acids. CDR3 sequence (DNA): TGCGCCAGCAGCTTGGAGGTCGGGCTAAGTGGCACCGGGGAGCTGTTTTTT. This sequence encodes CASSLEVGLSGTGELFF.

The rearrangement uses TRBV9 and TRBJ1-5; D gene uncertain. V lost 1 base to trimming and J lost 4 bases, with 6 bases between them. The CDR3 is made up of 13 amino acids. Germline CDR1 reads SGDLS; CDR2 reads YYNGEE. For the CDR3, the DNA is TGTGCCAGCAGCGTATACTTAAATCAGCCCCAGCATTTT. This sequence encodes CASSVYLNQPQHF.

The J gene is TRBJ1-6, the V gene TRBV6-1; D gene ambiguous. V was shortened by 3 bases and J by 6 bases, with 9 bases between the two germline ends. Per germline, CDR1 MNHNS and CDR2 SASEGT. This CDR3 region has 14 residues. In DNA form, the CDR3 reads TGTGCCAGCAGTGACTCGATGGGTAATTCACCCCTCCACTTT. This codes for CASSDSMGNSPLHF.

This clone was recorded only once. V is TRBV5-5 and J is TRBJ2-7; a weak D match, TRBD2 (6 bases). This CDR3 contains 14 residues. The V gene lost 2 bases and the J gene lost 4 bases, with 13 bases spanning the gap. The germline gives CDR1 SGHKS, CDR2 YYEKEE (reference sequence). In DNA, the CDR3 is TGTGCCAGCAGCTTAGTGTTGGGGACTTACGAGCAGTACTTC. Amino acids: CASSLVLGTYEQYF.

Comment on this clone: Additional DNA sequences in this sample encode the identical CDR3. The V gene is TRBV5-1, the J gene TRBJ1-1, with D unresolved. Between the trimmed V and J ends, which lost 3 bases and 2 bases, there was a span of 11 bases. The CDR3 extends over 14 amino acids. Germline V gene lookup returns CDR1 SGHRS and CDR2 YFSETQ. The CDR3 sequence is CASSSTGSNTEAFF. The DNA of the CDR3 is TGCGCCAGCAGCTCGACGGGGAGTAACACTGAAGCTTTCTTT.

In DNA form, the CDR3 reads TGTGCCAGCAGCTTTTCACGGACAGGGTCTAATGGCTACACCTTC. Protein sequence: CASSFSRTGSNGYTF. The rearrangement uses TRBV7-2 and TRBJ1-2; 8 bases agree with TRBD1. Germline trimming cut 3 bases from V and 6 bases from J; bases unmatched to any gene: 9. Germline V lookup: CDR1 SGHTA, CDR2 FQGNSA. The CDR3 length is 15 residues.

The V gene is TRBV11-2, the J gene TRBJ2-5, with a tentative D call TRBD1 (5 bases). V lost 2 bases to trimming and J lost 1 base, with 14 bases between them. The CDR3 totals 16 residues. Germline CDR1 reads SGHAT; CDR2 reads FQNNGV. CDR3 in DNA: TGTGCCAGCAGCTTAACTCACCTTGACAGCCAAGAGACCCAGTACTTC. It encodes CASSLTHLDSQETQYF.

This chain links TRBV5-8 with TRBJ1-4; possible D gene TRBD1, 5 bases. With 4 bases removed from V and 3 bases from J, the gap between germline ends came to 13 bases. The germline V gene encodes CDR1 SGHTS and CDR2 YDEGEE. The CDR3 covers 15 residues. The CDR3 region is CASSGSGSANEKLFF. As DNA, the CDR3 is TGTGCCAGCAGCGGGTCAGGGAGCGCTAATGAAAAACTGTTTTTT.

This clone was seen just once. The rearrangement joins TRBV5-1 to TRBJ2-3, with D unclear. V gave up 0 bases and J gave up 4 bases, with 6 bases separating them. CDR1 and CDR2 from the germline V gene are SGHRS and YFSETQ. The CDR3 runs to 13 residues. The CDR3 loop is CASSLGSADTQYF. The CDR3 DNA reads TGCGCCAGCAGCTTGGGTTCGGCAGATACGCAGTATTTT.

The CDR3 is CASSLAGQGRDYGYTF. As DNA, the CDR3 is TGTGCCAGCAGCTTGGCGGGACAGGGTCGGGACTATGGCTACACCTTC. This chain connects TRBV5-4 to TRBJ1-2; 9 nucleotides agree with TRBD1. Unmatched junction bases numbered 6, after V lost 0 bases and J lost 3 bases. This CDR3 region has 16 residues. The germline gives CDR1 SGHNT, CDR2 YYREEE (reference sequence).

The chain employs TRBV7-2 and TRBJ2-1; 8 bases match TRBD2. The CDR3 has 16 residues. Trimming removed 3 bases from V and 6 bases from J; junction bases left unmatched: 10. Germline-derived CDR1 and CDR2 are SGHTA and FQGNSA. The DNA of the CDR3 is TGTGCCAGCAGCTTCCGCTCAGCGGGAGCCGCCAATGAGCAGTTCTTC. This gives the protein CASSFRSAGAANEQFF. The variable domain in full, with the rest retrieved from reference TRBV7-2 and TRBJ2-1, is GAGVSQSPSNKVTEKGKDVELRCDPISGHTALYWYRQSLGQGLEFLIYFQGNSAPDKSGLPSDRFSAERTGGSVSTLTIQRTQQEDSAVYLCASSFRSAGAANEQFFGPGTRLTVL.